One sample yielded the 29 T cell receptor beta chains listed below, sequenced in a study of blood T cell repertoires in COVID-19. Assay: immunoSEQ multiplex PCR; the TCRdb copy retains only in-frame clones and omits some. The repertoire has about 31,000 clones, approximately 91% of them found once; the top ten carry roughly 8.2%. Specimen: peripheral blood. The receptors shown here come from a man between 60 and 75 years old with COVID-19, enrolled during active disease.

This clone was detected only a few times. The chain is built from TRBV18 and TRBJ2-7, with a weak D call TRBD2 (7 bases). V lost 4 bases and J 5 bases, leaving 12 bases between the germline ends. This CDR3 comprises 13 residues. Looked up from germline, CDR1 is KGHSH and CDR2 is LQKENI. The CDR3 DNA follows: TGTGCCAGCTCACAAGGGGGGGGTAACGAGCAGTACTTC. Translated: CASSQGGGNEQYF.

The chain couples TRBV7-9 to TRBJ2-7; maybe TRBD2 (5 bases). Germline V CDR1 and CDR2: SEHNR, FQNEAQ (reference sequence). Between the trimmed V and J ends, which lost 5 bases and 3 bases, there was a span of 8 bases. The CDR3 has 12 amino acids. The CDR3 reads CASSRDLYEQYF. The CDR3 bases are TGTGCCAGCAGCCGGGATCTCTACGAGCAGTACTTC.

The rearrangement uses TRBV9 and TRBJ1-2; TRBD1 matches at 12 bases. The CDR3 runs 15 residues. The V gene's germline CDR1 is SGDLS and CDR2 YYNGEE. Trimming removed 2 bases from V and 8 bases from J; junction bases left unmatched: 7. The CDR3 sequence is CASSVTGTGGRGYTF. CDR3 DNA sequence: TGTGCCAGCAGCGTCACCGGGACAGGGGGCCGGGGCTACACCTTC.

The V gene is TRBV9, the J gene TRBJ1-1; D is possibly TRBD1 (5 bases). V lost 4 bases and J 6 bases, leaving 16 bases between the germline ends. The CDR3 totals 14 residues. The germline V gene encodes CDR1 SGDLS and CDR2 YYNGEE. CDR3 DNA sequence: TGTGCCAGCAGCCCTCACGGAGGGGTCGCTGAAGCTTTCTTT. It codes for CASSPHGGVAEAFF.

This clone has only a few counts. The chain joins TRBV2 to TRBJ2-5; 10 positions agree with TRBD1. This CDR3 contains 14 residues. The germline gives CDR1 SNHLY, CDR2 FYNNEI. Trimming took 7 bases from V and 1 from J; bases not matched to a gene: 3. CDR3 sequence (DNA): TGTGCCAGCACCGGACAGGGGGTCCAAGAGACCCAGTACTTC. Amino acid sequence: CASTGQGVQETQYF.

V and J are TRBV9 and TRBJ2-1, with 9 nucleotides matching TRBD1. J lost 1 base, V lost 0 bases, and 14 bases had no gene match. The CDR3 has 20 amino acids. Germline CDR1 reads SGDLS; CDR2 reads YYNGEE. The CDR3 loop reads CASSVAERGTGGWSYNEQFF. The CDR3 DNA sequence: TGTGCCAGCAGCGTAGCTGAGCGGGGAACAGGGGGCTGGTCCTACAATGAGCAGTTCTTC.

This clone has more than one count but fewer than ten. The chain employs TRBV6-5 and TRBJ1-1; no clear D. In germline, CDR1 is MNHEY, CDR2 SVGAGI. The CDR3 has 14 residues. V lost 7 bases to trimming and J lost 6 bases, with 18 bases between them. The CDR3 sequence is CASMKYSGGAEAFF. CDR3 sequence (DNA): TGTGCCAGCATGAAGTACAGCGGCGGGGCTGAAGCTTTCTTT.

The chain is built from TRBV5-4 and TRBJ2-5, with a possible D match to TRBD2 (6 bases). V was pared by 0 bases and J by 3 bases, with 9 bases between. Germline values: CDR1 SGHNT, CDR2 YYREEE (reference sequence). CDR3 length: 14 residues. The DNA of the CDR3 is TGTGCCAGCAGCTTGGAGTCTAGCGAAGAGACCCAGTACTTC. Residues: CASSLESSEETQYF.

A single count supports this clone. J is TRBJ1-1 and V is TRBV10-2; 11 nucleotides align to TRBD1. The CDR3 is 14 residues long. Trimming removed 2 bases from V and 10 bases from J; junction bases left unmatched: 6. Germline CDR1 is WSHSY and CDR2 is SAAADI. CDR3 amino acids: CASSEGGTGGRAFF. CDR3 sequence (DNA): TGCGCCAGCAGTGAGGGAGGGACAGGGGGTCGAGCTTTCTTT.

The chain links TRBV7-2 to TRBJ2-5; D might be TRBD2 (5 bases). The V end lost 8 bases, the J end lost 5 bases, and 18 bases lay between the germline ends. This CDR3 is built from 14 residues. Germline CDR1 reads SGHTA; CDR2 reads FQGNSA. CDR3 bases: TGTGCCAGCTTCACCCCCGGGATTGGTGAGACCCAGTACTTC. This gives the protein CASFTPGIGETQYF.

This clone occurred once. The junction departs from the called germline gene at one end, perhaps through a read error. The gene calls are TRBV28 and TRBJ2-7; D gene unclear. CDR3 size: 17 residues. Germline loops: CDR1 MDHEN, CDR2 SYDVKM. DNA for the CDR3: TGTGCCAGCAGTTTTTATTCCACACCGGAGAGTGTGCGCGAGCAGCACTTC. Translated, it gives CASSFYSTPESVREQHF.

The chain couples TRBV6-5 to TRBJ2-3; a weak D match, TRBD2 (6 bases). This CDR3 region has 14 residues. CDR1 is MNHEY and CDR2 is SVGAGI in the germline V gene. Trimming took off 9 bases at V and 2 bases at J, with 15 bases between the two ends. CDR3 DNA sequence: TGTGCCAGGACCGCAAGGGAGGACACAGATACGCAGTATTTT. Its translation is CARTAREDTDTQYF.

The chain combines TRBV5-1 with TRBJ1-1; TRBD1 aligns across 8 bases. CDR3 length: 13 residues. Germline CDR1 is SGHRS and CDR2 is YFSETQ. Germline trimming cut 4 bases from V and 6 bases from J; bases unmatched to any gene: 5. CDR3 DNA sequence: TGCGCCAGCAGCGTCGGACAGGGACCTGAAGCTTTCTTT. This gives the protein CASSVGQGPEAFF.

The count of this clone is one. This sequence joins TRBV19 and TRBJ2-3, with D possibly being TRBD2 (6 bases). The germline CDR1 and CDR2 sequences are LNHDA and SQIVND (reference sequence). V shed 3 bases and J shed 0 bases, with 13 bases lying between them. CDR3 length: 16 amino acids. CDR3 sequence (DNA): TGTGCCAGTAGTATCGTGGGGCGGGATAGCACAGATACGCAGTATTTT. Translated: CASSIVGRDSTDTQYF.

The chain employs TRBV6-1 and TRBJ1-2; no clear D. Germline CDR1 MNHNS, CDR2 SASEGT. V was clipped by 2 bases and J by 4 bases, with 5 bases between them. The CDR3 contains 12 residues. CDR3 protein: CASSELSYGYTF. The CDR3 bases are TGTGCCAGCAGTGAACTTTCCTATGGCTACACCTTC.

J is TRBJ1-1 and V is TRBV5-1; 10 bases are shared with TRBD1. This CDR3 spans 16 amino acids. Germline trimming cut 4 bases from V and 4 bases from J; bases unmatched to any gene: 10. The V gene's germline CDR1 is SGHRS and CDR2 YFSETQ. CDR3 nucleotides: TGCGCCAGCAGCGTAGGGGACAGGGGCGAAAGCACTGAAGCTTTCTTT. It yields the protein CASSVGDRGESTEAFF.

The genes are TRBV2 and TRBJ2-5; 9 bases align to TRBD1. This CDR3 comprises 15 residues. V gave up 6 bases and J gave up 3 bases; unmatched junction bases: 8. Germline values: CDR1 SNHLY, CDR2 FYNNEI. CDR3 DNA: TGTGCCAGCAGGAGTGGGACAGGGATTAAAGAGACCCAGTACTTC. It specifies CASRSGTGIKETQYF. The variable domain in full, completed from reference TRBV2 and TRBJ2-5, reads EPEVTQTPSHQVTQMGQEVILRCVPISNHLYFYWYRQILGQKVEFLVSFYNNEISEKSEIFDDQFSVERPDGSNFTLKIRSTKLEDSAMYFCASRSGTGIKETQYFGPGTRLLVL.

The chain is built from TRBV28 and TRBJ2-7; 7 positions agree with TRBD2. The CDR3 spans 14 residues. Germline assignment: CDR1 MDHEN and CDR2 SYDVKM. V trimming: 5 bases; J trimming: 0 bases; junction bases outside the gene matches: 4. DNA for the CDR3: TGTGCCAGCAGTCCGAGGGACTACTCCTACGAGCAGTACTTC. This codes for CASSPRDYSYEQYF.

This sequence joins TRBV28 and TRBJ1-5; 9 nucleotides match TRBD1. The germline CDR1 and CDR2 sequences are MDHEN and SYDVKM. Trimming removed 6 bases from V and 0 bases from J; junction bases left unmatched: 15. The CDR3 totals 19 residues. The CDR3 protein is CASSPIGAGQGNSNQPQHF. The CDR3 nucleotides are TGTGCCAGCAGCCCGATAGGGGCGGGACAGGGCAATAGCAATCAGCCCCAGCATTTT.

This clone was found once. The chain has TRBV5-1 and TRBJ2-6; 8 nucleotides match TRBD1. V was pared by 0 bases and J by 1 base, with 9 bases of the junction left unmatched. CDR1 SGHRS and CDR2 YFSETQ come from the germline V gene. This CDR3 has 19 amino acids. The CDR3 DNA sequence: TGCGCCAGCAGCTTGGTTCCAGGGGGCGGTTCGTCTGGGGCCAACGTCCTGACTTTC. This codes for CASSLVPGGGSSGANVLTF.

The chain recombines TRBV6-6 with TRBJ2-7; 7 nucleotides match TRBD1. Trimming took 6 bases from V and 3 from J; bases not matched to a gene: 5. The CDR3 runs to 13 residues. Germline CDR1 MNHNY, CDR2 SVGAGI (reference sequence). The CDR3 nucleotides are TGTGCCAGCAGCAAGGGACAGAACTACGAGCAGTACTTC. It codes for CASSKGQNYEQYF.

The chain uses TRBV9 and TRBJ2-1; 9 bases agree with TRBD2. The CDR3 has 17 amino acids. V dropped 3 bases and J dropped 10; count of bases not matched to a gene: 17. Germline assignment: CDR1 SGDLS and CDR2 YYNGEE. The CDR3 here is CASSARLSSGGPREQFF. CDR3 nucleotide sequence: TGTGCCAGCAGCGCCCGATTAAGTAGCGGGGGTCCTAGGGAGCAGTTCTTC. Complete variable domain (other parts from reference TRBV9 and TRBJ2-1): DSGVTQTPKHLITATGQRVTLRCSPRSGDLSVYWYQQSLDQGLQFLIQYYNGEERAKGNILERFSAQQFPDLHSELNLSSLELGDSALYFCASSARLSSGGPREQFFGPGTRLTVL.

V gene TRBV3-1 (or the pseudogene TRBV3-2) combines with J gene TRBJ2-7; D may be TRBD1 (5 bases). Germline CDR1 is LGHDT and CDR2 is YNNKEL (reference sequence). The length of the CDR3 is 17 residues. V lost 0 bases, J lost 2 bases, and 17 bases lay in between. The CDR3 here is CASSQDTWGPGAYEQYF. As DNA, the CDR3 is TGTGCCAGCAGCCAAGATACCTGGGGCCCGGGCGCCTACGAGCAGTACTTC.

V gene TRBV9 combines with J gene TRBJ1-6; D is ambiguous. The V end lost 0 bases, the J end lost 5 bases, and 6 bases lay between the germline ends. The CDR3 contains 14 residues. Germline V gives CDR1 SGDLS, CDR2 YYNGEE. This CDR3 reads CASSVESHNSPLHF. CDR3 sequence (DNA): TGTGCCAGCAGCGTAGAGAGTCATAATTCACCCCTCCACTTT.

This clone appeared a single time. This chain joins TRBV5-1 and TRBJ2-7, with TRBD2 matching 12 bases. J gave up 3 bases and V 4 bases, and 5 bases lay outside the gene matches. The CDR3 has 15 amino acids. Germline lookup yields CDR1 SGHRS and CDR2 YFSETQ. As DNA, the CDR3 is TGCGCCAGCAGCATAGGACTAGCGGGAAGCTACGAGCAGTACTTC. Translation: CASSIGLAGSYEQYF.

This clone has just one count. The genes are TRBV27 and TRBJ1-1; 7 nucleotides align to TRBD1. This CDR3 has 14 amino acids. Looked up from germline, CDR1 is MNHEY and CDR2 is SMNVEV (reference sequence). The V segment lost 1 base and the J segment 4 bases; nucleotides outside the gene matches: 3. The CDR3 region has the DNA TGTGCCAGCAGTTTATATAGGGACAGCACTGAAGCTTTCTTT. Its translation is CASSLYRDSTEAFF.

This clone was seen a single time. The gene calls are TRBV9 and TRBJ2-2; 7 positions agree with TRBD2. CDR1 and CDR2 (germline): SGDLS, YYNGEE. Losses at the gene ends were 0 bases for V and 5 bases for J; bases not matched to a gene: 4. This CDR3 has 15 residues. The chain's CDR3 is CASSVALGRTGELFF. Written as DNA, the CDR3 is TGTGCCAGCAGCGTAGCTCTCGGGAGGACCGGGGAGCTGTTTTTT.

The chain combines TRBV4-3 with TRBJ1-2; D is perhaps TRBD1 (5 bases). This CDR3 is built from 17 residues. V shed 4 bases and J shed 8 bases, with 26 bases lying between them. Germline V CDR1 and CDR2: LGHNA, YSLEER. CDR3 DNA: TGCGCCAGCAGCCCTACGCCGGCGGTTGGGGCCCTGGGGGGCTACACCTTC. Encoded protein: CASSPTPAVGALGGYTF.

This chain connects TRBV28 to TRBJ1-2; 7 bases are shared with TRBD1. CDR1 is MDHEN, CDR2 SYDVKM, per germline. V shed 7 bases, J shed 2 bases, and the junction held 19 bases outside the gene matches. This CDR3 spans 18 amino acids. CDR3 DNA: TGTGCCAGCATCAAACAAGGGGGCAGGGGCATGGGGAACTATGGCTACACCTTC. It codes for CASIKQGGRGMGNYGYTF.